The present TCR beta chain was sequenced within a study of cytomegalovirus exposure and HLA in healthy donors. The CDR3 is 13 amino acids. Per the germline V gene, CDR1 is MDHEN and CDR2 is SYDVKM. The ends were cut back, 10 bases at V and 5 bases at J, with 17 bases in the middle. PCR involved 60 Vbeta and 13 Jbeta primers. Original methodology: Counted up in a later analysis, unique TCR beta chains came to about 83 million, with around 12 million shared. Clones were read by immunoSEQ multiplex PCR, and TCRdb kept only the in-frame ones, dropping some. V and J calls and clone size come straight from that table; D and trimming were deduced from the DNA. The sample yields about 120,000 clones, around 73% seen once.

The TCR originated in a female donor in good health and CMV-seronegative. The source material was PBMCs. The chain links TRBV28 to TRBJ2-5, with D tentatively TRBD2 (6 bases). The CDR3, as DNA: TGTGCCACCGATCCATACGGAGGGGAGACCCAGTACTTC. The encoded protein is CATDPYGGETQYF.